This entry features one T cell receptor beta chain sequence. The table came from immunoSEQ multiplex PCR; TCRdb's copy has only in-frame clones and leaves some out. The sample records about 23,000 clones, 80% to 90% being singletons. This sample was taken from a study of preoperative IRX-2 immunotherapy in early breast cancer. The CDR3 runs 12 residues. Germline V gene sequence: CDR1 SGHTA, CDR2 FQGNSA. Trimming left V 4 bases short and J 11 bases short, with 12 bases between. This sample's treatment: preoperative locoregional IRX-2 cytokine immunotherapy. Patients received preoperative, locoregional IRX-2 cytokine immunotherapy in a phase Ib study.

This TCR derives from a human donor with breast cancer. The material sequenced was tumor tissue, taken after IRX-2 immunotherapy. This chain uses TRBV7-2 with TRBJ2-1; D gene uncertain. CDR3 protein: CASSSLLEKQFF. CDR3 bases: TGTGCCAGCAGCTCATTGTTGGAAAAGCAGTTCTTC.